Listed here are 20 T cell receptor beta chains from one sample, sequenced in a study of breast tumors, draining lymph nodes, adjacent tissues. Samples came from axillary lymph nodes draining the breast cancer. TCRdb re-called the multiplex PCR reads through MiXCR, storing one row per CDR3 protein. The sample includes about 200,000 distinct CDR3 sequences, roughly 31% of them seen just once. What was sequenced was axillary lymph node tissue. The receptors were sampled from a female donor with breast cancer. Some clones in this sample may be carry-over from other donors' samples.

Concerning this clonotype: At one of its ends the junction is not consistent with the germline gene, which may arise from a read error. The chain combines TRBV10-3 with TRBJ1-3, with D perhaps matching TRBD1 (6 bases). This CDR3 has 15 amino acids. Germline CDR1 ENHRY, CDR2 SYGVKD. The CDR3 sequence is CTISEWTDYGYTIYF. The DNA for the CDR3 is TGTACCATCAGTGAGTGGACAGATTATGGCTACACCATATATTTT.

This clonotype turned up a few times. One base away lies a much larger clone, so this may be a sequencing read error. DNA for the CDR3: TGTGCCAGTAGTCCACCTCCCTCCGTACGGGGAGGGGATGAGCAGTCCTTC. Residues: CASSPPPSVRGGDEQSF. This rearrangement joins TRBV19 to TRBJ2-1, with 7 positions matching TRBD2. Germline V gene lookup returns CDR1 LNHDA and CDR2 SQIVND (reference sequence). The CDR3 has 17 amino acids.

This clonotype was observed at least ten times. The chain has TRBV7-2 and TRBJ2-5; 8 bases line up with TRBD2. The CDR3 covers 14 residues. The germline gives CDR1 SGHTA, CDR2 FQGNSA. J gave up 5 bases and V 5 bases, and 7 bases lay outside the gene matches. DNA of the CDR3: TGTGCCAGCAGCCAAAGCGGGAGCTACGAGACCCAGTACTTC. Amino acid sequence: CASSQSGSYETQYF.

The chain couples TRBV30 to TRBJ1-1; D gene unclear. The V gene's germline CDR1 is GTSNPN and CDR2 SVGIG (reference sequence). Between the trimmed V and J ends, which lost 0 bases and 1 base, there was a span of 6 bases. CDR3 length equals 13 residues. The CDR3 nucleotides are TGTGCCTGGAGTGTATACGGGAACACTGAAGCTTTCTTT. This codes for CAWSVYGNTEAFF.

This clonotype was seen ten or more times. The chain is built from TRBV29-1 and TRBJ2-6, with no clear D. Germline lookup yields CDR1 SQVTM and CDR2 ANQGSEA. Trimming removed 6 bases from V and 2 bases from J, with 20 bases in between. The CDR3 length is 17 residues. This CDR3 is CSVVIGTARTGANVLTF. The CDR3 nucleotides read TGCAGCGTGGTCATCGGTACAGCTAGAACTGGGGCCAACGTCCTGACTTTC.

This clonotype showed up many times. The chain couples TRBV7-8 to TRBJ1-2; no clear D. Per the germline V gene, CDR1 is SGHVS and CDR2 is FQNEAQ. Trimming cost V 1 base and J 3 bases, with 9 bases left between them. The CDR3 covers 14 residues. The CDR3 DNA follows: TGTGCCAGCAGCTTAGGGGTGGGGTACTATGGCTACACCTTC. Translating gives CASSLGVGYYGYTF.

This clonotype showed up many times. This chain connects TRBV18 to TRBJ2-5, with unresolved D. The germline gives CDR1 KGHSH, CDR2 LQKENI. This CDR3 spans 12 amino acids. V dropped 3 bases and J dropped 2 bases, with 4 bases sitting between them. CDR3 loop: CASSPGQETQYF. The CDR3 DNA is TGTGCCAGCTCACCGGGTCAAGAGACCCAGTACTTC.

Of note for this clonotype: Given a much more abundant clone one base away, this may be a read error. V usage is TRBV5-1 and J usage is TRBJ2-1; weak D call: TRBD1 (6 bases). Germline V gene data show CDR1 as SGHRS and CDR2 as YFSETQ. The CDR3 loop spans 14 amino acids. V was clipped by 0 bases and J by 9 bases, with 13 bases between them. The CDR3 protein is CASSLGSSRGEQFF. In DNA form, the CDR3 reads TGCGCCAGCAGCTTGGGGTCTAGCAGGGGTGAGCAGTTCTTC.

This clonotype was counted at least ten times. The genes are TRBV7-6 and TRBJ2-1; either TRBD1 or TRBD2 may supply D (5 bases each). The length of the CDR3 is 16 residues. Germline-derived CDR1 and CDR2 are SGHVS and FNYEAQ. V dropped 3 bases and J dropped 0 bases, with 12 bases sitting between them. For the CDR3, the DNA is TGTGCCAGCAGCTTGACCGGGGCAAGCTCCTACAATGAGCAGTTCTTC. Its translation is CASSLTGASSYNEQFF.

This clonotype came up many times. The rearrangement joins TRBV5-1 to TRBJ1-2, with 7 nucleotides matching TRBD1. This CDR3 region has 13 residues. V shed 4 bases and J 6 bases; nucleotides not matched to a gene: 6. Germline CDR1 and CDR2: SGHRS and YFSETQ. DNA of the CDR3: TGCGCCAGCAGCCCAGGAGGGGGCGATGGCTACACCTTC. Protein product: CASSPGGGDGYTF.

About this clonotype itself: A much bigger clone sits one base away, suggesting this may be a read error. The rearrangement joins TRBV7-2 to TRBJ2-1; 8 bases map to TRBD1. The CDR3 extends over 17 amino acids. Germline V gene sequence: CDR1 SGHTA, CDR2 FQGNSA. This CDR3 reads CASSWPRDRSSYNQQFF. CDR3 nucleotide sequence: TGTGCCAGCAGCTGGCCCCGGGACAGGAGCTCCTACAATCAGCAGTTCTTC.

This rearrangement joins TRBV5-1 to TRBJ1-4, with 8 bases aligning to TRBD1. The CDR3 covers 15 residues. Germline loops: CDR1 SGHRS, CDR2 YFSETQ. V trimming: 4 bases; J trimming: 6 bases; junction bases outside the gene matches: 8. This CDR3 reads CASSIGTGPYEKLFF. The CDR3 bases are TGCGCCAGCAGCATCGGGACAGGCCCCTATGAAAAACTGTTTTTT.

The table lists this clonotype with many counts. V usage is TRBV5-1 and J usage is TRBJ1-6, with TRBD1 identical over 7 bases. Germline V gives CDR1 SGHRS, CDR2 YFSETQ. The CDR3 runs to 15 residues. V lost 0 bases and J lost 5; bases outside the gene matches: 2. Here the CDR3 reads CASSLGQGHNSPLHF. CDR3 bases: TGCGCCAGCAGCTTGGGACAGGGTCATAATTCACCCCTCCACTTT.

V and J are TRBV25-1 and TRBJ2-7; D perhaps matches TRBD2 (6 bases). V gave up 10 bases and J gave up 3 bases, with 13 bases separating them. CDR3 size: 12 residues. Per the germline V gene, CDR1 is MGHDK and CDR2 is SYGVNS. In DNA form, the CDR3 reads TGTGCCACGGGGGTTCGCCGCTACGAGCAGTACTTC. This encodes CATGVRRYEQYF.

This clonotype showed up just a few times. Being one base from a much bigger clone, this may be a read error. This sequence joins TRBV11-2 and TRBJ1-3; unclear D gene. CDR1 and CDR2 from the germline V gene are SGHAT and FQNNGV. The ends were cut back, 5 bases at V and 2 bases at J, with 13 bases in the middle. The CDR3 totals 15 residues. CDR3 region: CASSDFGIAGNTIYF. CDR3 nucleotides: TGTGCCAGCAGCGACTTTGGAATCGCTGGAAACACCATATATTTT.

The V gene is TRBV5-6, the J gene TRBJ1-2; D is ambiguous. V lost 0 bases to trimming and J lost 8 bases, with 11 bases between them. The CDR3 has 13 amino acids. Germline CDR1 reads SGHDT; CDR2 reads YYEEEE. This CDR3 reads CASSLAGVGGYTF. The CDR3 DNA is TGTGCCAGCAGCTTGGCCGGGGTCGGGGGCTACACCTTC.

There are many counts of this clonotype. The rearrangement joins TRBV5-1 to TRBJ2-5, with 9 bases identical to TRBD2. V trimming: 0 bases; J trimming: 2 bases; junction bases outside the gene matches: 2. Germline CDR1 is SGHRS and CDR2 is YFSETQ. The CDR3 has 15 amino acids. Here the CDR3 DNA reads TGCGCCAGCAGCTTGGTAGCGGGGGCTCAAGAGACCCAGTACTTC. Its protein is CASSLVAGAQETQYF.

This clonotype was seen a handful of times. One base away lies a much larger clone, so this may be a sequencing read error. The chain couples TRBV20-1 to TRBJ2-1; a possible D gene is TRBD2 (5 bases). Germline values: CDR1 DFQATT, CDR2 SNEGSKA (reference sequence). The V gene lost 2 bases and the J gene lost 15 bases, with 17 bases spanning the gap. The CDR3 has 12 amino acids. CDR3 in DNA: TGCAGTGCTAGACCTGGGGTAGTAGCGCCGTTCTTC. It encodes CSARPGVVAPFF.

A note on this clonotype: One end of the junction is discordant with germline, which a read error may explain. The genes are TRBV19 and TRBJ1-6; TRBD1 matches 12 bases. The CDR3 covers 16 residues. Germline V gives CDR1 LNHDA, CDR2 SQIVND (reference sequence). CDR3 loop: CANSAEGTGGNSPLHF. CDR3 DNA sequence: TGTGCCAATAGTGCCGAGGGGACAGGGGGCAATTCACCCCTCCACTTT. The full variable domain, with the rest looked up from reference TRBV19 and TRBJ1-6, is DGGITQSPKYLFRKEGQNVTLSCEQNLNHDAMYWYRQDPGQGLRLIYYSQIVNDFQKGDIAEGYSVSREKKESFPLTVTSAQKNPTAFYLCANSAEGTGGNSPLHFGNGTRLTVT.

This clonotype was seen ten or more times. The chain links TRBV2 to TRBJ2-3; 9 bases are a match to TRBD1. The germline V gene has CDR1 SNHLY and CDR2 FYNNEI. The V and J ends lost 8 bases and 0 bases, in that order; junction bases with no gene match: 6. The CDR3 has 15 residues. The CDR3 nucleotides are TGTGCCAGCGGCCTACAGGGGGCTAGCACAGATACGCAGTATTTT. Its protein is CASGLQGASTDTQYF.